These 22 T cell receptor beta chains came from one sample sequenced in a study of blood T cell repertoires in COVID-19. Sequenced by immunoSEQ multiplex PCR; TCRdb stores in-frame clones only, minus some. The sample records 120,000 or so clones, 70% to 90% being singletons. Material for sequencing was peripheral blood. These receptors all come from a woman older than 75 with acute or convalescent COVID-19.

The gene calls are TRBV6-5 and TRBJ2-1; D may be TRBD1 (6 bases). V was clipped by 2 bases and J by 6 bases, with 14 bases between them. CDR3 length equals 15 residues. Looked up from germline, CDR1 is MNHEY and CDR2 is SVGAGI. DNA for the CDR3: TGTGCCAGCAGTTACGGGGGCCATACGGTCAATGAGCAGTTCTTC. It encodes CASSYGGHTVNEQFF.

V and J are TRBV25-1 and TRBJ2-3; a weak D match, TRBD2 (6 bases). Germline V CDR1 and CDR2: MGHDK, SYGVNS. There are 13 residues in the CDR3. V dropped 5 bases and J dropped 1 base, with 7 bases sitting between them. The CDR3 loop is CASSPSGTDTQYF. The DNA for the CDR3 is TGTGCCAGCAGTCCTAGCGGCACAGATACGCAGTATTTT.

The rearrangement links TRBV2 to TRBJ1-2, with D uncertain. The V gene lost 3 bases and the J gene lost 10 bases, with 15 bases spanning the gap. Germline V gives CDR1 SNHLY, CDR2 FYNNEI. The CDR3 is 13 residues long. The CDR3 here is CASSDFRPMDYTF. The CDR3 region has the DNA TGTGCCAGCAGTGACTTCAGGCCTATGGACTACACCTTC. Together with reference TRBV2 and TRBJ1-2, the CDR3 gives the full variable domain: EPEVTQTPSHQVTQMGQEVILRCVPISNHLYFYWYRQILGQKVEFLVSFYNNEISEKSEIFDDQFSVERPDGSNFTLKIRSTKLEDSAMYFCASSDFRPMDYTFGSGTRLTVV.

The chain is built from TRBV28 and TRBJ2-2; D perhaps matches TRBD1 (6 bases). V lost 2 bases to trimming and J lost 2 bases, with 15 bases between them. CDR3 length: 17 residues. Germline lookup yields CDR1 MDHEN and CDR2 SYDVKM. CDR3 sequence (DNA): TGTGCCAGCAGTTTACTCAGGGGCCCCGATAACACCGGGGAGCTGTTTTTT. This sequence encodes CASSLLRGPDNTGELFF.

This chain links TRBV10-3 with TRBJ2-5; the D gene is possibly TRBD2 (5 bases). CDR1 and CDR2 (germline): ENHRY, SYGVKD. V shed 11 bases and J shed 1 base, with 14 bases lying between them. The length of the CDR3 is 13 residues. The CDR3, as DNA: TGTGCCGCCTCGGACGGACTCCAAGAGACCCAGTACTTC. Protein product: CAASDGLQETQYF.

The gene calls are TRBV5-1 and TRBJ1-1; 7 bases line up with TRBD1. The CDR3 extends over 16 amino acids. J gave up 3 bases and V 6 bases, and 14 bases lay outside the gene matches. Germline CDR1 and CDR2: SGHRS and YFSETQ. CDR3 coding DNA: TGCGCCAGCACCCCTACCCGACAGGGTATCGACACTGAAGCTTTCTTT. Translation gives CASTPTRQGIDTEAFF.

The chain combines TRBV19 with TRBJ1-5; D not resolved. The CDR3 contains 13 residues. The germline V gene encodes CDR1 LNHDA and CDR2 SQIVND (reference sequence). Trimming took 4 bases from V and 4 from J, leaving 8 bases between them. This chain's CDR3 is CASSSQVNQPQHF. DNA for the CDR3: TGTGCCAGTAGTAGTCAGGTTAATCAGCCCCAGCATTTT.

The V and J genes are TRBV5-4 and TRBJ2-7; D not resolved. Germline CDR1 is SGHNT and CDR2 is YYREEE (reference sequence). V was trimmed by 0 bases and J by 5 bases, leaving 15 bases between them. The CDR3 extends over 15 amino acids. The CDR3 loop reads CASSLGPPKSDEQYF. The CDR3 nucleotides read TGTGCCAGCAGCTTGGGACCCCCCAAAAGCGACGAGCAGTACTTC.

The chain joins TRBV18 to TRBJ1-2, with 7 bases identical to TRBD1. CDR3 length: 13 amino acids. Per germline, CDR1 KGHSH and CDR2 LQKENI. V gave up 6 bases and J gave up 3 bases; unmatched junction bases: 4. The CDR3 here is CASSEGTDYGYTF. In DNA, the CDR3 is TGTGCCAGCTCTGAGGGGACAGACTATGGCTACACCTTC.

V usage is TRBV7-8 and J usage is TRBJ2-5; TRBD1 is a possible D gene (6 bases). Trimming cost V 1 base and J 5 bases, with 11 bases left between them. The CDR3 has 14 amino acids. CDR1 and CDR2 (germline): SGHVS, FQNEAQ. CDR3 coding DNA: TGTGCCAGCAGCTTAGGGGGACAACGGGAGACCCAGTACTTC. Translation: CASSLGGQRETQYF.

This clone came up once. This chain links TRBV28 with TRBJ2-1, with TRBD2 matching over 9 bases. V shed 4 bases, J shed 7 bases, and the junction held 8 bases outside the gene matches. This CDR3 spans 15 amino acids. The V gene's germline CDR1 is MDHEN and CDR2 SYDVKM. CDR3 amino acids: CASSYRREGRNEQFF. CDR3 sequence (DNA): TGTGCCAGCAGTTACCGGCGGGAGGGGAGAAATGAGCAGTTCTTC.

This clone was seen only a few times. The chain combines TRBV5-5 with TRBJ2-7; no definite D call. V lost 1 base to trimming and J lost 5 bases, with 10 bases between them. Per germline, CDR1 SGHKS and CDR2 YYEKEE (reference sequence). The CDR3 is 13 residues long. The CDR3 DNA follows: TGTGCCAGCAGCTTGAACCACAACGACGAGCAGTACTTC. The encoded protein is CASSLNHNDEQYF. Using reference TRBV5-5 and TRBJ2-7 for the parts outside the CDR3, the full variable domain is DAGVTQSPTHLIKTRGQQVTLRCSPISGHKSVSWYQQVLGQGPQFIFQYYEKEERGRGNFPDRFSARQFPNYSSELNVNALLLGDSALYLCASSLNHNDEQYFGPGTRLTVT.

The rearrangement links TRBV6-5 to TRBJ2-5; 10 bases map to TRBD2. The CDR3 is 14 amino acids. V was pared by 6 bases and J by 5 bases, with 6 bases of the junction left unmatched. CDR1 is MNHEY and CDR2 is SVGAGI in the germline V gene. The CDR3 protein is CASRKAGGPETQYF. The DNA of the CDR3 is TGTGCCAGCAGGAAAGCGGGAGGGCCGGAGACCCAGTACTTC.

The rearrangement uses TRBV28 and TRBJ1-2, with 7 bases that match TRBD1. The CDR3 is made up of 15 amino acids. V lost 3 bases and J lost 6; bases outside the gene matches: 10. The germline V gene encodes CDR1 MDHEN and CDR2 SYDVKM. CDR3 nucleotides: TGTGCCAGCAGTTTCCTCGACAGGGACGGGGATGGCTACACCTTC. The encoded protein is CASSFLDRDGDGYTF.

J is TRBJ2-5 and V is TRBV5-6, with TRBD1 matching over 8 bases. J was trimmed by 9 bases and V by 4 bases; bases with no gene match: 14. The germline V gene encodes CDR1 SGHDT and CDR2 YYEEEE. There are 15 residues in the CDR3. The CDR3 region is CASSRHQTGAPSQYF. CDR3 bases: TGTGCCAGCAGCCGGCATCAGACAGGGGCCCCGTCCCAGTACTTC.

The chain employs TRBV3-1 (or the pseudogene TRBV3-2) and TRBJ1-5, with no clear D. Germline loops: CDR1 LGHDT, CDR2 YNNKEL (reference sequence). The CDR3 is made up of 12 amino acids. Trimming stripped 1 base from V and 6 bases from J, with 4 bases between. CDR3 loop: CASSQVGQPQHF. The CDR3 bases are TGTGCCAGCAGCCAAGTCGGTCAGCCCCAGCATTTT.

This CDR3 reads CASSEVGTGGTLGQPQHF. The CDR3 DNA is TGTGCCAGCAGTGAAGTGGGGACAGGGGGCACCCTTGGGCAGCCCCAGCATTTT. The V and J genes are TRBV6-1 and TRBJ1-5; 12 bases line up with TRBD1. Unmatched junction bases numbered 11, after V lost 1 base and J lost 7 bases. CDR3 length equals 18 residues. Germline CDR1 and CDR2: MNHNS and SASEGT.

This clone has more than one count but fewer than ten. The J gene is TRBJ2-3, the V gene TRBV9, with no clear D. There are 15 residues in the CDR3. Germline V gene data show CDR1 as SGDLS and CDR2 as YYNGEE. Trimming stripped 0 bases from V and 1 base from J, with 9 bases between. CDR3 in amino acids: CASSVGETRTDTQYF. The DNA for the CDR3 is TGTGCCAGCAGCGTAGGAGAAACCCGCACAGATACGCAGTATTTT.

The chain has TRBV5-1 and TRBJ1-6, with 7 bases that match TRBD1. Unmatched junction bases numbered 6, after V lost 0 bases and J lost 9 bases. The CDR3 sequence is 15 residues long. The germline gives CDR1 SGHRS, CDR2 YFSETQ. CDR3 DNA sequence: TGCGCCAGCAGCTTGGGCACAGGGGTGGGTTCACCCCTCCACTTT. It is translated as CASSLGTGVGSPLHF.

The CDR3 DNA reads TGTGCCAGCAGCTTACCCAGGGGGACAGGAAACACCATATATTTT. This sequence encodes CASSLPRGTGNTIYF. This chain joins TRBV3-1 (or the pseudogene TRBV3-2) and TRBJ1-3; TRBD1 matches at 7 bases. The CDR3 runs 15 residues. With 5 bases clipped from V and 4 bases from J, the junction kept 8 bases outside the gene matches. Germline V lookup: CDR1 LGHDT, CDR2 YNNKEL (reference sequence).

CDR3 protein: CASSMGGGFEQFF. CDR3 coding DNA: TGTGCCAGTAGTATGGGGGGGGGCTTTGAGCAGTTCTTC. The chain links TRBV19 to TRBJ2-1; D possibly corresponds to TRBD2 (7 bases). This CDR3 is 13 amino acids long. V was shortened by 3 bases and J by 9 bases, with 12 bases between the two germline ends. CDR1 is LNHDA, CDR2 SQIVND, per germline (reference sequence).

This clone was seen just once. This chain joins TRBV4-3 and TRBJ1-5, with 9 bases identical to TRBD1. The germline gives CDR1 LGHNA, CDR2 YSLEER. The ends lost 3 bases at V and 4 bases at J; junction bases unmatched: 4. CDR3 length equals 15 residues. This CDR3 reads CASSHGTGTNQPQHF. CDR3 in DNA: TGCGCCAGCAGCCACGGGACAGGGACTAATCAGCCCCAGCATTTT.